The 31 T cell receptor beta chains listed next were all sequenced from one sample in a study of blood T cell repertoires in COVID-19. TCRdb keeps only in-frame clones here, not all; method: immunoSEQ multiplex PCR. The sample contains 230,000 or so clones, roughly 81% of which appear only once. The specimen was peripheral blood. The receptors were gathered from a woman of 80 years or more with COVID-19, enrolled during active disease.

This clone was seen a handful of times. The chain has TRBV10-3 and TRBJ1-1; 7 bases map to TRBD1. The CDR3 runs to 13 residues. V dropped 2 bases and J dropped 7; count of bases not matched to a gene: 4. Germline CDR1 reads ENHRY; CDR2 reads SYGVKD. In nucleotides, the CDR3 is TGTGCCATCAGTGAGGACAGGGTCGGTGAAGCTTTCTTT. Translated, it gives CAISEDRVGEAFF.

This clone was picked up a small number of times. This same CDR3 is encoded by further DNA sequences in the sample. The genes are TRBV29-1 and TRBJ2-7; 8 positions agree with TRBD1. Germline CDR1 reads SQVTM; CDR2 reads ANQGSEA. After removal of 7 bases from V and 4 bases from J, the junction contained 6 bases not matched to a gene. The length of the CDR3 is 12 residues. CDR3 DNA sequence: TGCAGCGCAGGACAGGGTATTTACGAGCAGTACTTC. This sequence encodes CSAGQGIYEQYF.

The V and J genes are TRBV10-3 and TRBJ2-2; D uncertain. CDR1 is ENHRY, CDR2 SYGVKD, per germline. Trimming pared 4 bases from V and 9 bases from J, leaving 9 bases between. This CDR3 spans 12 amino acids. CDR3 sequence (DNA): TGTGCCATCAGTGTTAACGGTTGGGAGCTGTTTTTT. Translated: CAISVNGWELFF.

The chain carries TRBV6-5 and TRBJ2-1; no clear D gene. Trimming removed 0 bases from V and 6 bases from J, with 12 bases in between. Per germline, CDR1 MNHEY and CDR2 SVGAGI. CDR3 size: 15 residues. The DNA for the CDR3 is TGTGCCAGCAGTTACTCGCACGGTAATTCCAATGAGCAGTTCTTC. This translates into CASSYSHGNSNEQFF.

The chain carries TRBV5-1 and TRBJ1-6, with TRBD1 matching over 8 bases. J gave up 8 bases and V 3 bases, and 7 bases lay outside the gene matches. CDR3 length equals 15 residues. Germline V gene data show CDR1 as SGHRS and CDR2 as YFSETQ. The CDR3 spells CASSSGGQGDSPLHF. The CDR3 DNA is TGCGCCAGCAGCTCCGGCGGACAGGGTGATTCACCCCTCCACTTT.

The chain recombines TRBV7-9 with TRBJ2-7, with D possibly being TRBD1 (6 bases). Germline V gene sequence: CDR1 SEHNR, CDR2 FQNEAQ (reference sequence). V was clipped by 5 bases and J by 2 bases, with 10 bases between them. The CDR3 totals 13 residues. The DNA for the CDR3 is TGTGCCAGCAGCACAGGGACCACCTACGAGCAGTACTTC. Protein: CASSTGTTYEQYF.

The chain carries TRBV7-2 and TRBJ2-2; 7 nucleotides line up with TRBD2. Losses at the gene ends were 1 base for V and 0 bases for J; bases not matched to a gene: 11. Germline CDR1 is SGHTA and CDR2 is FQGNSA. The CDR3 extends over 19 amino acids. The CDR3 is CASSLDLAEALTNTGELFF. In DNA, the CDR3 is TGTGCCAGCAGCTTAGATCTAGCGGAGGCACTTACGAACACCGGGGAGCTGTTTTTT.

In this sample, this clone turned up a few times. The junction departs from germline at one end; a sequencing error may be responsible. CDR3 in amino acids: CASSSRRLAGEQETQYF. CDR3 sequence (DNA): TGTGCTAGCAGCTCCAGACGACTAGCGGGGGAGCAAGAGACCCAGTACTTC. This chain links TRBV7-7 with TRBJ2-5; 12 nucleotides align to TRBD2. The CDR3 is made up of 17 amino acids. Germline values: CDR1 SSHAT, CDR2 FNYEAQ (reference sequence).

For the CDR3, the DNA is TGCGCCAGCAGCCAAAATCGTTATCAGCCCCAGCATTTT. This encodes CASSQNRYQPQHF. V is TRBV4-3 and J is TRBJ1-5; no firm D call. Trimming pared 2 bases from V and 5 bases from J, leaving 7 bases between. Germline V gene lookup returns CDR1 LGHNA and CDR2 YSLEER. This CDR3 has 13 residues.

This clone was seen only once. The chain has TRBV19 and TRBJ2-1, with a possible D match to TRBD1 (7 bases). In germline, CDR1 is LNHDA, CDR2 SQIVND (reference sequence). Trimming pared 3 bases from V and 9 bases from J, leaving 21 bases between. The CDR3 is 16 residues long. DNA for the CDR3: TGTGCCAGTAGTATGGTGTCAGGGGGGAGTATCGGTGAGCAGTTCTTC. It yields the protein CASSMVSGGSIGEQFF.

This clone was found a few times. The chain recombines TRBV3-1 (or the pseudogene TRBV3-2) with TRBJ2-2, with D perhaps matching TRBD1 (6 bases). V lost 3 bases and J lost 4, with 21 bases in between. This CDR3 has 18 amino acids. Germline V CDR1 and CDR2: LGHDT, YNNKEL (reference sequence). The CDR3 DNA sequence: TGTGCCAGCAGCCAGCCCAGGGGCCAAGGGAGCCCCACCGGGGAGCTGTTTTTT. Protein sequence: CASSQPRGQGSPTGELFF.

The genes are TRBV19 and TRBJ2-7; tentatively, D is TRBD2 (5 bases). Deletions cut 4 bases from V and 6 bases from J, with 16 bases between. Germline loops: CDR1 LNHDA, CDR2 SQIVND (reference sequence). This CDR3 is 14 amino acids long. CDR3 sequence reads: CASSTGTAGGEQYF. CDR3 nucleotide sequence: TGTGCCAGTAGTACGGGTACCGCCGGAGGCGAGCAGTACTTC. The full variable domain, its missing parts supplied by reference TRBV19 and TRBJ2-7, is DGGITQSPKYLFRKEGQNVTLSCEQNLNHDAMYWYRQDPGQGLRLIYYSQIVNDFQKGDIAEGYSVSREKKESFPLTVTSAQKNPTAFYLCASSTGTAGGEQYFGPGTRLTVT.

A single count supports this clone. CDR3 in amino acids: CASSSKHEQFF. The DNA for the CDR3 is TGTGCCAGCAGCTCCAAGCATGAGCAGTTCTTC. V is TRBV7-2 and J is TRBJ2-1; D unresolved. This CDR3 region has 11 residues. V gave up 4 bases and J gave up 8 bases, with 6 bases separating them. Germline V gene data show CDR1 as SGHTA and CDR2 as FQGNSA.

The rearrangement uses TRBV18 and TRBJ1-1; 7 nucleotides line up with TRBD1. After removal of 6 bases from V and 1 base from J, the junction contained 5 bases not matched to a gene. CDR3 size: 14 residues. Germline V gene sequence: CDR1 KGHSH, CDR2 LQKENI. The CDR3 DNA reads as TGTGCCAGCTCGCTACAGGGGACGAACACTGAAGCTTTCTTT. It translates to CASSLQGTNTEAFF.

This clone has more than one count but fewer than ten. The J gene is TRBJ2-5, the V gene TRBV7-2; TRBD2 agrees at 7 bases. Germline V gene data show CDR1 as SGHTA and CDR2 as FQGNSA. The CDR3 loop spans 16 amino acids. V shed 2 bases, J shed 7 bases, and the junction held 13 bases outside the gene matches. In DNA, the CDR3 is TGTGCCAGCAGCTTAAGTAGCAGCGGGGATCCTGGGACCCAGTACTTC. Translating gives CASSLSSSGDPGTQYF.

The chain has TRBV7-2 and TRBJ2-2; 7 bases match TRBD1. This CDR3 is built from 16 residues. The V gene end was trimmed by 5 bases and the J gene end by 7 bases; junction bases not matched to a gene: 13. Germline V gene data show CDR1 as SGHTA and CDR2 as FQGNSA. CDR3 protein: CASSPATGTIGGELFF. The CDR3 coding sequence is TGTGCCAGCAGCCCGGCGACAGGGACAATTGGCGGGGAGCTGTTTTTT.

Only a few counts were recorded for this clone. V is TRBV9 and J is TRBJ2-5, with 10 positions matching TRBD2. The CDR3 loop spans 16 amino acids. V lost 5 bases, J lost 4 bases, and 11 bases stayed unmatched. CDR1 is SGDLS and CDR2 is YYNGEE in the germline V gene. DNA of the CDR3: TGTGCCAGCAGTCCTACCAGCGGGAGGGCCGGAGAGACCCAGTACTTC. Its translation is CASSPTSGRAGETQYF.

This rearrangement joins TRBV5-4 to TRBJ2-3, with 9 bases identical to TRBD2. The ends lost 5 bases at V and 2 bases at J; junction bases unmatched: 9. Germline V gene data show CDR1 as SGHNT and CDR2 as YYREEE (reference sequence). The CDR3 has 16 amino acids. The CDR3 reads CASSFSGRGFTDTQYF. As DNA, the CDR3 is TGTGCCAGCAGTTTTAGCGGGAGAGGGTTCACAGATACGCAGTATTTT. The full variable domain, its missing parts supplied by reference TRBV5-4 and TRBJ2-3, is ETGVTQSPTHLIKTRGQQVTLRCSSQSGHNTVSWYQQALGQGPQFIFQYYREEENGRGNFPPRFSGLQFPNYSSELNVNALELDDSALYLCASSFSGRGFTDTQYFGPGTRLTVL.

V and J are TRBV7-8 and TRBJ2-1, with D maybe TRBD1 (6 bases). Germline assignment: CDR1 SGHVS and CDR2 FQNEAQ. The CDR3 is 14 residues long. Trimming left V 3 bases short and J 4 bases short, with 10 bases between. The CDR3 nucleotides read TGTGCCAGCAGCTTCAGGGGTCCATACAATGAGCAGTTCTTC. Translated, it gives CASSFRGPYNEQFF.

The chain is built from TRBV28 and TRBJ2-2, with TRBD1 identical over 8 bases. The CDR3 has 13 amino acids. The germline CDR1 and CDR2 sequences are MDHEN and SYDVKM. With 7 bases clipped from V and 4 bases from J, the junction kept 2 bases outside the gene matches. The CDR3 protein is CASTTGGTGELFF. The CDR3 coding sequence is TGTGCCAGCACCACAGGGGGCACCGGGGAGCTGTTTTTT.

The genes are TRBV19 and TRBJ1-2; 10 bases fit TRBD1. Germline V gene lookup returns CDR1 LNHDA and CDR2 SQIVND (reference sequence). The CDR3 is 13 amino acids. V was clipped by 7 bases and J by 7 bases; unmatched bases: 6. DNA for the CDR3: TGTGCCAGTAATGACAGGGGGCTAAGTGGCTACACCTTC. The encoded protein is CASNDRGLSGYTF.

The V and J genes are TRBV3-1 (or the pseudogene TRBV3-2) and TRBJ1-3; 7 nucleotides match TRBD1. The germline CDR1 and CDR2 sequences are LGHDT and YNNKEL (reference sequence). This CDR3 comprises 15 residues. J was trimmed by 0 bases and V by 4 bases; bases with no gene match: 3. The CDR3 coding sequence is TGTGCCAGCAGCCTCGACAGGGTCTCTGGAAACACCATATATTTT. As protein: CASSLDRVSGNTIYF.

V and J are TRBV28 and TRBJ1-1; 7 positions match TRBD1. The trim removed 5 bases at V and 0 bases at J, leaving 9 bases unmatched. CDR3 length: 16 residues. Germline V gene sequence: CDR1 MDHEN, CDR2 SYDVKM. The CDR3 here is CASSLTPQGMNTEAFF. The CDR3 bases are TGTGCCAGCAGTCTTACTCCACAGGGGATGAACACTGAAGCTTTCTTT.

The chain links TRBV4-2 to TRBJ2-1; 14 bases are shared with TRBD2. Germline V gene lookup returns CDR1 LGHNA and CDR2 YNFKEQ. V dropped 2 bases and J dropped 6; count of bases not matched to a gene: 9. This CDR3 is built from 18 residues. The CDR3 DNA reads as TGTGCCAGCAGCCAATCGCCGGGACTAGCGGGAGTAGGCAATGAGCAGTTCTTC. The encoded protein is CASSQSPGLAGVGNEQFF.

CDR3 in DNA: TGTGCCAGCAGCCCGGACGGGGGGAACACTGAAGCTTTCTTT. It yields the protein CASSPDGGNTEAFF. This chain connects TRBV7-3 to TRBJ1-1; tentative D call: TRBD1 (5 bases). Germline V gene lookup returns CDR1 SGHTA and CDR2 FQGTGA. Trimming removed 5 bases at V and 1 base at J, with 11 bases between. This CDR3 is built from 14 residues.

The chain joins TRBV5-4 to TRBJ2-5; 9 bases align to TRBD2. Germline CDR1 reads SGHNT; CDR2 reads YYREEE (reference sequence). Trimming took 1 base from V and 2 from J; bases not matched to a gene: 3. This CDR3 is built from 15 residues. CDR3 region: CASSLFAGGQETQYF. CDR3 sequence (DNA): TGTGCCAGCAGCTTGTTTGCGGGGGGGCAAGAGACCCAGTACTTC.

V usage is TRBV30 and J usage is TRBJ1-6; TRBD1 might be the D (6 bases). Germline CDR1 reads GTSNPN; CDR2 reads SVGIG (reference sequence). Trimming cost V 2 bases and J 10 bases, with 12 bases left between them. This CDR3 contains 13 residues. This CDR3 reads CAWSLGAGSPLHF. For the CDR3, the DNA is TGTGCCTGGAGTTTGGGGGCAGGGTCACCCCTCCACTTT. Full variable domain (outside the CDR3, taken from reference TRBV30 and TRBJ1-6): SQTIHQWPATLVQPVGSPLSLECTVEGTSNPNLYWYRQAAGRGLQLLFYSVGIGQISSEVPQNLSASRPQDRQFILSSKKLLLSDSGFYLCAWSLGAGSPLHFGNGTRLTVT.

The rearrangement links TRBV6-4 to TRBJ2-3; D remains ambiguous. Germline V gene sequence: CDR1 MRHNA, CDR2 SNTAGT. The CDR3 consists of 13 residues. Trimming cost V 6 bases and J 1 base, with 8 bases left between them. The CDR3 reads CASSYSGTDTQYF. The CDR3 nucleotides read TGTGCCAGCAGCTACTCTGGCACAGATACGCAGTATTTT.

The V and J genes are TRBV7-8 and TRBJ2-4; 9 bases line up with TRBD1. Germline-derived CDR1 and CDR2 are SGHVS and FQNEAQ. CDR3 length: 18 residues. Losses at the gene ends were 5 bases for V and 0 bases for J; bases not matched to a gene: 11. The chain's CDR3 is CASSHSRDREVAKNIQYF. CDR3 DNA sequence: TGTGCCAGCAGCCATTCCCGGGACAGGGAAGTAGCCAAAAACATTCAGTACTTC.

The chain uses TRBV10-3 and TRBJ2-1, with a tentative D call TRBD2 (5 bases). Trimming pared 6 bases from V and 6 bases from J, leaving 18 bases between. The V gene's germline CDR1 is ENHRY and CDR2 SYGVKD. The length of the CDR3 is 15 residues. The chain's CDR3 is CAISAGIQQSNEQFF. The CDR3 DNA reads TGTGCCATCAGCGCCGGGATACAGCAATCCAATGAGCAGTTCTTC.

This CDR3 is CASSRSQGNVYNEQFF. CDR3 nucleotides: TGTGCCAGCAGCCGCTCACAGGGGAATGTCTACAATGAGCAGTTCTTC. The chain joins TRBV4-2 to TRBJ2-1; 7 bases match TRBD1. Unmatched junction bases numbered 9, after V lost 4 bases and J lost 3 bases. The CDR3 runs 16 residues. CDR1 and CDR2 from the germline V gene are LGHNA and YNFKEQ.